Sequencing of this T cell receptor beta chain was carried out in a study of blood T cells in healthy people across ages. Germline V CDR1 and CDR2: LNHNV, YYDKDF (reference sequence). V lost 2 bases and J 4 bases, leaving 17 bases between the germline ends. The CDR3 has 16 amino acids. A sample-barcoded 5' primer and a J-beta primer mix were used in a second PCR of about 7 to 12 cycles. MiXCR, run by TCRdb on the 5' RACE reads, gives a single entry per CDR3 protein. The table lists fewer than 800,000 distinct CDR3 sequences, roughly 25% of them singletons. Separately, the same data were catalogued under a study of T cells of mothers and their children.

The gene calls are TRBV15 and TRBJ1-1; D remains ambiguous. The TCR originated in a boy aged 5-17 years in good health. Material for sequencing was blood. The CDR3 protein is CATSRPDGRRGTEAFF. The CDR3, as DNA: TGTGCCACCAGCAGACCCGATGGACGGCGGGGCACTGAAGCTTTCTTT.